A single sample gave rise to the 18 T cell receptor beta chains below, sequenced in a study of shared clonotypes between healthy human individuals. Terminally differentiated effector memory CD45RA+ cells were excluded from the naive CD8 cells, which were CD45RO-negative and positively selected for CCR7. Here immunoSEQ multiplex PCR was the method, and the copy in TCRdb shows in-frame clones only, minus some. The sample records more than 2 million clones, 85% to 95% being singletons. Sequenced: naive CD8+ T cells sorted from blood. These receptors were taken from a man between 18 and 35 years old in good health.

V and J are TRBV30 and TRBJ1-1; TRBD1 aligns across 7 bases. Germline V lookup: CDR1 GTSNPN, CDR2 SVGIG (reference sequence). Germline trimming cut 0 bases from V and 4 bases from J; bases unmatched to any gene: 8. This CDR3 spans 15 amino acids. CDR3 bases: TGTGCCTGGAGTGTTCAGGGGGAATGGAGCACTGAAGCTTTCTTT. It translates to CAWSVQGEWSTEAFF.

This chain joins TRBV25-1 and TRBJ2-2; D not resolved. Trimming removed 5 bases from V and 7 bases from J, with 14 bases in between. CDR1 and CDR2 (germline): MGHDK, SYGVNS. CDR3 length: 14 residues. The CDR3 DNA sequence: TGTGCCAGCAGTATAACTCTGACCAACGGGGAGCTGTTTTTT. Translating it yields CASSITLTNGELFF. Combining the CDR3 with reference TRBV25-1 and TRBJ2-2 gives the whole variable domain EADIYQTPRYLVIGTGKKITLECSQTMGHDKMYWYQQDPGMELHLIHYSYGVNSTEKGDLSSESTVSRIRTEHFPLTLESARPSHTSQYLCASSITLTNGELFFGEGSRLTVL.

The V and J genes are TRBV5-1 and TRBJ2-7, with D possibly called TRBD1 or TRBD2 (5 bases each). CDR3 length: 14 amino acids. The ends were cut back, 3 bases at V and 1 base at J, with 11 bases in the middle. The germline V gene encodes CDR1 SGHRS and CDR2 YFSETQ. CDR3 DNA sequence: TGCGCCAGCAGCTCCGGGACGGCTTCCTACGAGCAGTACTTC. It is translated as CASSSGTASYEQYF.

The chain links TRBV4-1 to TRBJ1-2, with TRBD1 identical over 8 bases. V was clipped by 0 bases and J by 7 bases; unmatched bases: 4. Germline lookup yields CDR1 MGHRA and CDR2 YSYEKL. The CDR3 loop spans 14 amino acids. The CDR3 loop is CASSQERTGSGYTF. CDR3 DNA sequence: TGCGCCAGCAGCCAAGAACGGACAGGGAGTGGCTACACCTTC.

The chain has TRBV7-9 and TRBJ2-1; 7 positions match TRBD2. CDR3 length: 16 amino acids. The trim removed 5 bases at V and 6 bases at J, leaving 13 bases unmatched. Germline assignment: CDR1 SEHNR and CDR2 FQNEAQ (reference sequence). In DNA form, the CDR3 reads TGTGCCAGCAGCCGAGCGGAGCGGGATACGGGCAATGAGCAGTTCTTC. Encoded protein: CASSRAERDTGNEQFF.

Here the CDR3 reads CASSTGRTGGRSTQYF. The CDR3 nucleotides are TGTGCCAGCAGTACAGGTCGGACAGGAGGAAGGTCGACCCAGTACTTC. This chain joins TRBV7-9 and TRBJ2-5; 7 bases fit TRBD1. The CDR3 is 16 residues long. Trimming took 6 bases from V and 7 from J; bases not matched to a gene: 17. The germline V gene encodes CDR1 SEHNR and CDR2 FQNEAQ (reference sequence).

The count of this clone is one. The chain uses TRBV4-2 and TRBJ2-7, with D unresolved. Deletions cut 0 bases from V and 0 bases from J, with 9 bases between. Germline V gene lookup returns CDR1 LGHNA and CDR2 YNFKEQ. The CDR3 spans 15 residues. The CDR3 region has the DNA TGTGCCAGCAGCCAAGAATACAGTAGCTCCTACGAGCAGTACTTC. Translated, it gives CASSQEYSSSYEQYF.

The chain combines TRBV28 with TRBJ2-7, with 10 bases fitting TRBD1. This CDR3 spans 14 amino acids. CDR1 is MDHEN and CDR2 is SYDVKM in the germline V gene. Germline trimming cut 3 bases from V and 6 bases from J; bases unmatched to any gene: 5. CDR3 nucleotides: TGTGCCAGCAGTTTTTCGGGACAGGGGTTCGAGCAGTACTTC. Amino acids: CASSFSGQGFEQYF.

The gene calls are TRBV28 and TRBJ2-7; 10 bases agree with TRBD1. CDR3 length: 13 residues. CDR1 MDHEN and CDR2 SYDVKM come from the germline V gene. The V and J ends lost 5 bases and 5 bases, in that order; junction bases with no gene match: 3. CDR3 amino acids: CASSATGGDEQYF. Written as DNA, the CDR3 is TGTGCCAGCAGTGCGACAGGGGGCGACGAGCAGTACTTC.

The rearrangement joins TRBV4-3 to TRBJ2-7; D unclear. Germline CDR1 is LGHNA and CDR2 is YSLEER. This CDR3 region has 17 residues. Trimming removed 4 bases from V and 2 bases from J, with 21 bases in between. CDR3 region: CASSPEVEREATYEQYF. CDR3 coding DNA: TGCGCCAGCAGCCCAGAGGTGGAGCGCGAAGCGACCTACGAGCAGTACTTC.

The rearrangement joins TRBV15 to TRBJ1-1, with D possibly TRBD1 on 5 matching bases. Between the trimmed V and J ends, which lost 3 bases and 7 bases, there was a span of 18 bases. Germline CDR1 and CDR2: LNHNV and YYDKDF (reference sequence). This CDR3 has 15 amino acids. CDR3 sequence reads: CATSRRVGDRGEAFF. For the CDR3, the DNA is TGTGCCACCAGCAGGCGGGTGGGGGATCGGGGTGAAGCTTTCTTT.

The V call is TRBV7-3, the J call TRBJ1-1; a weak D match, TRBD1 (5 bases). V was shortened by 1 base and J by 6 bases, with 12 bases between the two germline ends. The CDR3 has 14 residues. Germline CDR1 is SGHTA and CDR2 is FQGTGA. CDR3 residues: CASSLSSRGSEAFF. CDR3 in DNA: TGTGCCAGCAGCTTAAGTTCAAGGGGCTCTGAAGCTTTCTTT.

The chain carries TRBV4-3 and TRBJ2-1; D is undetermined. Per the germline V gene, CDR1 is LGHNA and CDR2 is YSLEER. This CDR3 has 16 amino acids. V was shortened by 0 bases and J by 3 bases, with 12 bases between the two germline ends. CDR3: CASSQESATLYNEQFF. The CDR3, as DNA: TGCGCCAGCAGCCAAGAATCCGCCACACTCTACAATGAGCAGTTCTTC.

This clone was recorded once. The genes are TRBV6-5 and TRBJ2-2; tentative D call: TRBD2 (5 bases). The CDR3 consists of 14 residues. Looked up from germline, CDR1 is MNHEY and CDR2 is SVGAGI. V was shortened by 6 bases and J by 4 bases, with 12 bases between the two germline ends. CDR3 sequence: CASSPWGVTGELFF. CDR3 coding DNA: TGTGCCAGCAGCCCCTGGGGAGTCACCGGGGAGCTGTTTTTT.

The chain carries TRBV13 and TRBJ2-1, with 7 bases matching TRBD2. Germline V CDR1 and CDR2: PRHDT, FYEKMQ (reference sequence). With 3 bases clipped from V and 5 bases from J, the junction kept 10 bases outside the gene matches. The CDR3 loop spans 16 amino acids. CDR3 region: CASSFPTSALNNEQFF. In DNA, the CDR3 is TGTGCCAGCAGCTTCCCTACTAGCGCTCTTAACAATGAGCAGTTCTTC.

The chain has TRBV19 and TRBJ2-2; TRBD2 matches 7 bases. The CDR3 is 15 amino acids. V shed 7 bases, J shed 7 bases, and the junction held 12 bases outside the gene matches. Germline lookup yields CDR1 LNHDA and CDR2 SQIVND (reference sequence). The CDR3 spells CASTPEGEGGGELFF. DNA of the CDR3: TGTGCCAGTACTCCCGAAGGGGAGGGCGGCGGGGAGCTGTTTTTT.

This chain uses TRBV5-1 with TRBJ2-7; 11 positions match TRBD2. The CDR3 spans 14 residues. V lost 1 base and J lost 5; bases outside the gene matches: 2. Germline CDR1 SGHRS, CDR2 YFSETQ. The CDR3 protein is CASSLTSGSDEQYF. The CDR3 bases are TGCGCCAGCAGCTTGACTAGCGGGAGTGACGAGCAGTACTTC.

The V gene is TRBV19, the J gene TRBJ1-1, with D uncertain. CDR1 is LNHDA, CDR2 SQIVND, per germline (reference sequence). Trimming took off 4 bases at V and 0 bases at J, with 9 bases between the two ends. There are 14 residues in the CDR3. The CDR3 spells CASSTVGLNTEAFF. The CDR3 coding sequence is TGTGCCAGTAGTACCGTGGGCCTGAACACTGAAGCTTTCTTT.